Detailed here is one TCR beta chain. Donors, healthy HIV-negative adults, lacked recent acute infections or vaccinations. The V end lost 7 bases, the J end lost 5 bases, and 11 bases lay between the germline ends. The CDR3 consists of 12 residues. Germline loops: CDR1 WNHNN, CDR2 SYGVQD (reference sequence). These data belong to a study of shared clonotypes between healthy human individuals. Turning to the study itself: Those who served as donors were two women and three men between the ages of 18 and 49.

Produced via immunoSEQ multiplex PCR; TCRdb's table is partial and in-frame only. Of fewer than 2.5 million clones listed, over 85% are singletons. This clonotype was obtained from a man aged 18 to 30 in good health. Some clones in this sample may be carry-over from other donors' samples. This sequence joins TRBV10-1 and TRBJ2-5; D not resolved. Sequenced: naive CD4+ T cells from PBMCs. Subset of the sample: CD45RA+ positively selected. CDR3 nucleotide sequence: TGCGCCAGCATTCGGTTGGGGGAGACCCAGTACTTC. It yields the protein CASIRLGETQYF.